This passage covers 4 T cell receptor beta chains from one sample sequenced in a study of blood T cell repertoires in COVID-19. Repertoires were generated with immunoSEQ multiplex PCR, while TCRdb's copy carries only in-frame clones and drops some. The sample lists about 180,000 clones; more than 80% were seen once. The material sequenced was PBMCs or T cells enriched from blood (not recorded which). Source of these receptors: a man aged 35 to 55 who had recovered from COVID-19.

V gene TRBV6-5 combines with J gene TRBJ1-1, with TRBD1 as a possible D gene (6 bases). V gave up 4 bases and J gave up 4 bases, with 7 bases separating them. The germline CDR1 and CDR2 sequences are MNHEY and SVGAGI. The CDR3 runs 12 residues. Here the CDR3 reads CASSFRGTEAFF. CDR3 sequence (DNA): TGTGCCAGCAGTTTCAGGGGCACTGAAGCTTTCTTT.

The chain couples TRBV3-1 (or the pseudogene TRBV3-2) to TRBJ1-1; D ambiguous. V was shortened by 0 bases and J by 0 bases, with 8 bases between the two germline ends. The CDR3 contains 15 residues. The germline V gene encodes CDR1 LGHDT and CDR2 YNNKEL (reference sequence). The CDR3 is CASSQDSQLNTEAFF. DNA of the CDR3: TGTGCCAGCAGCCAAGATTCACAGTTGAACACTGAAGCTTTCTTT.

The rearrangement uses TRBV19 and TRBJ2-5, with D maybe TRBD1 (5 bases). The V gene lost 5 bases and the J gene lost 0 bases, with 10 bases spanning the gap. The V gene's germline CDR1 is LNHDA and CDR2 SQIVND (reference sequence). The CDR3 sequence is 14 residues long. For the CDR3, the DNA is TGTGCCAGTAGTGTTTCAGGGTACCAAGAGACCCAGTACTTC. It encodes CASSVSGYQETQYF.

The genes are TRBV27 and TRBJ1-2; D is possibly TRBD1 (5 bases). Trimming left V 6 bases short and J 2 bases short, with 10 bases between. Germline values: CDR1 MNHEY, CDR2 SMNVEV (reference sequence). This CDR3 spans 13 amino acids. The CDR3 coding sequence is TGTGCCAGCAGCTGGGGGGAGAACTATGGCTACACCTTC. It specifies CASSWGENYGYTF.